This T cell receptor (beta chain) is drawn from a study of identical twins. Germline V lookup: CDR1 SEHNR, CDR2 FQNEAQ (reference sequence). The CDR3 is 13 amino acids. V lost 6 bases, J lost 5 bases, and 11 bases lay in between. Note on this clonotype: Antigen specificity is unknown.

Template switching (which added a universal primer site) was used, and cDNA carried unique molecular identifiers. One entry per CDR3 protein results from TCRdb running MiXCR on the 5' RACE reads. Of more than 1.5 million distinct CDR3 sequences in the sample, around a third are singletons; the top ten hold 0.25% to 0.3%. Whole-study findings and limits: Models predicted too little out-of-frame TCR alpha sharing in monozygotic twins. Out-of-frame alpha sequences shared by twins showed excess low generation probability. High-abundance cord blood beta clonotypes had fewer insertions; memory repertoires showed none.

The sequence was collected from a newborn girl in good health. The chain employs TRBV7-9 and TRBJ2-1, with D maybe TRBD2 (5 bases). Sequencing was performed on cord blood. CDR3 sequence reads: CASRKAGNNEQFF. The CDR3 nucleotides read TGTGCCAGCAGGAAGGCGGGCAACAATGAGCAGTTCTTC.